These 21 T cell receptor beta chains were sequenced from one sample in a study of blood T cell repertoires in COVID-19. TCRdb's copy holds only in-frame clones and misses some; the assay was immunoSEQ multiplex PCR. Seen here are 95,000 to 150,000 clones, approximately 68% observed once, and the top ten hold roughly 2%. Source material: peripheral blood. Receptors originate from a woman aged 70-85 years with acute or convalescent COVID-19.

This clone came up once. The chain links TRBV7-9 to TRBJ2-1; TRBD2 agrees at 7 bases. Germline V gene data show CDR1 as SEHNR and CDR2 as FQNEAQ (reference sequence). J gave up 0 bases and V 6 bases, and 14 bases lay outside the gene matches. This CDR3 contains 18 residues. The CDR3 nucleotides read TGTGCCAGCAGTCCCGCGGCTAGCGGCTCGAGCTCCTACAATGAGCAGTTCTTC. It yields the protein CASSPAASGSSSYNEQFF.

This chain connects TRBV3-1 (or the pseudogene TRBV3-2) to TRBJ1-1, with TRBD1 matching 8 bases. Germline V gene lookup returns CDR1 LGHDT and CDR2 YNNKEL (reference sequence). Unmatched junction bases numbered 9, after V lost 5 bases and J lost 7 bases. This CDR3 region has 14 residues. The CDR3 spells CASSGHIQGDEAFF. The CDR3 DNA reads TGTGCCAGCAGCGGACATATACAGGGGGATGAAGCTTTCTTT.

The rearrangement uses TRBV6-5 and TRBJ2-2; possibly TRBD1 for D (5 bases). The V gene lost 0 bases and the J gene lost 5 bases, with 13 bases spanning the gap. This CDR3 spans 16 amino acids. Germline V gene data show CDR1 as MNHEY and CDR2 as SVGAGI. This CDR3 reads CASSYSRPQGTGELFF. CDR3 DNA: TGTGCCAGCAGTTACTCGAGGCCCCAGGGTACCGGGGAGCTGTTTTTT.

The rearrangement links TRBV4-3 to TRBJ2-3; a weak D match, TRBD1 (6 bases). Trimming shortened V by 3 bases and J by 0 bases, and 10 bases separated the two germline ends. Germline-derived CDR1 and CDR2 are LGHNA and YSLEER. The CDR3 has 15 residues. The CDR3 protein is CASSQQGGSTDTQYF. The CDR3, as DNA: TGCGCCAGCAGCCAGCAAGGGGGTAGCACAGATACGCAGTATTTT.

This sequence joins TRBV2 and TRBJ2-3, with 7 bases fitting TRBD1. Losses at the gene ends were 7 bases for V and 7 bases for J; bases not matched to a gene: 5. The CDR3 totals 12 residues. Germline CDR1 and CDR2: SNHLY and FYNNEI. DNA for the CDR3: TGTGCCAGCATGGGACAGACTTATACGCAGTATTTT. It yields the protein CASMGQTYTQYF.

The gene calls are TRBV5-1 and TRBJ1-1; D is unresolved. This CDR3 is built from 14 residues. The germline gives CDR1 SGHRS, CDR2 YFSETQ. Trimming removed 1 base from V and 6 bases from J, with 13 bases in between. The CDR3 sequence is CASSLSGPRAEAFF. The DNA for the CDR3 is TGCGCCAGCAGCTTGAGTGGCCCGAGGGCTGAAGCTTTCTTT.

This sequence joins TRBV6-5 and TRBJ1-2; no clear D. The germline CDR1 and CDR2 sequences are MNHEY and SVGAGI. CDR3 size: 15 residues. The V end was cut by 4 bases, the J end by 8 bases, with 20 bases between. The CDR3 sequence: CASSSRRDALRGYTF. CDR3 bases: TGTGCCAGCAGTTCTCGCCGGGATGCCCTTAGGGGCTACACCTTC.

There are a few counts of this clone. The V call is TRBV7-8, the J call TRBJ1-1; TRBD1 is a possible D gene (6 bases). The germline CDR1 and CDR2 sequences are SGHVS and FQNEAQ. Trimming left V 1 base short and J 6 bases short, with 9 bases between. The length of the CDR3 is 13 residues. The CDR3 region has the DNA TGTGCCAGCAGCTTAGTACAGGGTTCTGAAGCTTTCTTT. This codes for CASSLVQGSEAFF.

The rearrangement uses TRBV6-5 and TRBJ2-1; the match to TRBD1 covers 7 bases. Germline V gives CDR1 MNHEY, CDR2 SVGAGI. The CDR3 spans 15 residues. V gave up 6 bases and J gave up 2 bases; unmatched junction bases: 7. The CDR3 coding sequence is TGTGCCAGCAGCCCAGACAGGGATGCCTACAATGAGCAGTTCTTC. Its translation: CASSPDRDAYNEQFF.

This clone has a count of ten or more. The chain employs TRBV10-3 and TRBJ1-5; 8 bases line up with TRBD1. V trimming: 3 bases; J trimming: 1 base; junction bases outside the gene matches: 5. CDR3 length: 16 residues. Per the germline V gene, CDR1 is ENHRY and CDR2 is SYGVKD. CDR3 amino acids: CAISDGTGPSNQPQHF. The CDR3 DNA sequence: TGTGCCATCAGTGATGGGACAGGTCCGAGCAATCAGCCCCAGCATTTT.

The chain couples TRBV18 to TRBJ1-5; perhaps TRBD1 as D (5 bases). Germline V CDR1 and CDR2: KGHSH, LQKENI. This CDR3 contains 15 residues. V was clipped by 1 base and J by 1 base, with 8 bases between them. Here the CDR3 DNA reads TGTGCCAGCTCACCACAGGCAGGGAGCAATCAGCCCCAGCATTTT. As protein: CASSPQAGSNQPQHF.

V usage is TRBV7-2 and J usage is TRBJ2-7, with TRBD2 identical over 16 bases. The CDR3 spans 15 residues. Germline loops: CDR1 SGHTA, CDR2 FQGNSA. V lost 3 bases, J lost 6 bases, and 2 bases stayed unmatched. CDR3 loop: CASSLGLAGGAEQYF. CDR3 DNA: TGTGCCAGCAGCTTGGGACTAGCGGGAGGGGCCGAGCAGTACTTC.

The chain is built from TRBV6-1 and TRBJ1-2, with 10 nucleotides matching TRBD1. Germline values: CDR1 MNHNS, CDR2 SASEGT. The CDR3 contains 17 residues. The junction had 8 bases not matched to a gene; V was cut back by 4 bases and J by 0 bases. This chain's CDR3 is CASSAWTGGAANYGYTF. The DNA of the CDR3 is TGTGCCAGCAGTGCGTGGACAGGGGGAGCAGCTAACTATGGCTACACCTTC.

The CDR3 bases are TGCGCCAGCAGCCAAGAGCTAGCGGGGGCGAACACAGATACGCAGTATTTT. The encoded protein is CASSQELAGANTDTQYF. V and J are TRBV4-3 and TRBJ2-3; 10 nucleotides line up with TRBD2. Trimming at V came to 0 bases and at J to 2 bases, leaving 5 bases not matched to a gene. This CDR3 contains 17 residues. The germline V gene has CDR1 LGHNA and CDR2 YSLEER.

V usage is TRBV28 and J usage is TRBJ2-6, with a tentative D call TRBD2 (5 bases). The CDR3 spans 14 residues. From germline, CDR1 is MDHEN and CDR2 SYDVKM. V was cut by 7 bases and J by 1 base, with 8 bases left in between. Written as DNA, the CDR3 is TGTGCCAGCAACTGGGAGTCTGGGGCCAACGTCCTGACTTTC. Its translation: CASNWESGANVLTF. The full variable domain, rest sourced from reference TRBV28 and TRBJ2-6, is DVKVTQSSRYLVKRTGEKVFLECVQDMDHENMFWYRQDPGLGLRLIYFSYDVKMKEKGDIPEGYSVSREKKERFSLILESASTNQTSMYLCASNWESGANVLTFGAGSRLTVL.

The gene calls are TRBV24-1 and TRBJ2-1, with 8 bases matching TRBD2. The germline V gene has CDR1 KGHDR and CDR2 SFDVKD. The CDR3 loop spans 17 amino acids. The V gene end was trimmed by 2 bases and the J gene end by 0 bases; junction bases not matched to a gene: 5. The CDR3 DNA is TGTGCCACCAGTGATTGGAAGCGGGGGAGCTCCTACAATGAGCAGTTCTTC. This sequence encodes CATSDWKRGSSYNEQFF.

J is TRBJ1-2 and V is TRBV5-1; D is possibly TRBD1 (5 bases). The CDR3 loop spans 16 amino acids. Trimming removed 0 bases at V and 2 bases at J, with 14 bases between. The V gene's germline CDR1 is SGHRS and CDR2 YFSETQ. CDR3: CASSLGAFRQNYGYTF. CDR3 DNA sequence: TGCGCCAGCAGCTTGGGGGCCTTTCGACAGAACTATGGCTACACCTTC.

The V gene is TRBV6-5, the J gene TRBJ2-7; possible D gene TRBD1, 6 bases. The CDR3 is 14 residues long. Germline lookup yields CDR1 MNHEY and CDR2 SVGAGI. The ends were cut back, 8 bases at V and 2 bases at J, with 16 bases in the middle. The CDR3 here is CASLGTLGTYEQYF. DNA for the CDR3: TGTGCCAGCCTTGGGACACTCGGTACCTACGAGCAGTACTTC.

This chain uses TRBV6-2 or TRBV6-3 with TRBJ2-3, with 12 bases matching TRBD2. J gave up 5 bases and V 2 bases, and 8 bases lay outside the gene matches. The CDR3 covers 17 residues. Germline CDR1 and CDR2: MNHEY and SVGEGT. CDR3: CASSYPTSGGPLDTQYF. The CDR3 DNA follows: TGTGCCAGCAGTTACCCCACTAGCGGGGGGCCTTTAGATACGCAGTATTTT.

This clone ranks as medium-sized (0.01 to 0.1%). This chain uses TRBV5-4 with TRBJ2-1; tentatively, D is TRBD1 (5 bases). The germline V gene encodes CDR1 SGHNT and CDR2 YYREEE (reference sequence). Trimming cost V 0 bases and J 1 base, with 8 bases left between them. The CDR3 runs to 15 residues. In DNA, the CDR3 is TGTGCCAGCAGCTTGGGGCAGGGTTCCTACAATGAGCAGTTCTTC. Amino acids: CASSLGQGSYNEQFF.

This chain links TRBV6-1 with TRBJ1-3; D uncertain. Germline lookup yields CDR1 MNHNS and CDR2 SASEGT. V lost 3 bases, J lost 0 bases, and 12 bases lay in between. The CDR3 spans 16 residues. The CDR3 sequence is CASSDWRLSSGNTIYF. In nucleotides, the CDR3 is TGTGCCAGCAGTGATTGGAGGCTGAGCTCTGGAAACACCATATATTTT.